Below are 19 T cell receptor beta chains sequenced from a single sample in a study of cytomegalovirus exposure and HLA in healthy donors. With 60 Vbeta and 13 Jbeta primers, the PCR was carried out. TCRdb's table, derived via immunoSEQ multiplex PCR, lists solely in-frame clones and lacks some. The repertoire holds 140,000 to 150,000 clones, with around three quarters as singletons. Input material: PBMCs. All receptors derive from a woman aged 40 to 50 in good health and CMV-seropositive.

The chain joins TRBV2 to TRBJ1-6; D is undetermined. This CDR3 is built from 16 residues. The V and J ends lost 7 bases and 3 bases respectively, with 16 bases between them. Germline CDR1 reads SNHLY; CDR2 reads FYNNEI. CDR3 DNA sequence: TGTGCCAGCACCCCGAGGTCCGGGGTCTATAATTCACCCCTCCACTTT. Protein: CASTPRSGVYNSPLHF.

This clone was detected only once. V and J are TRBV6-1 and TRBJ1-3, with 8 bases that match TRBD1. Germline V CDR1 and CDR2: MNHNS, SASEGT. V lost 6 bases, J lost 4 bases, and 8 bases stayed unmatched. The CDR3 has 15 amino acids. CDR3: CASRPQGAHGNTIYF. The CDR3, as DNA: TGTGCCAGCAGACCCCAGGGGGCGCACGGAAACACCATATATTTT.

The CDR3 reads CASSYGGTGGNTIYF. CDR3 sequence (DNA): TGTGCCAGCAGTTACGGAGGGACAGGAGGAAACACCATATATTTT. The chain recombines TRBV6-5 with TRBJ1-3; 8 bases map to TRBD1. J was trimmed by 4 bases and V by 2 bases; bases with no gene match: 4. The CDR3 runs to 15 residues. CDR1 and CDR2 from the germline V gene are MNHEY and SVGAGI.

The chain uses TRBV27 and TRBJ1-1; 8 positions match TRBD1. Trimming at V came to 6 bases and at J to 1 base, leaving 4 bases not matched to a gene. This CDR3 is 14 amino acids long. Germline lookup yields CDR1 MNHEY and CDR2 SMNVEV (reference sequence). The CDR3 nucleotides are TGTGCCAGCAGCCTGGGACAGGCGAACACTGAAGCTTTCTTT. Translation gives CASSLGQANTEAFF.

This clone has more than one count but fewer than ten. The CDR3 is CASSPDSSYNSPLHF. The DNA of the CDR3 is TGTGCCAGCAGCCCGGACAGCTCCTATAATTCACCCCTCCACTTT. This rearrangement joins TRBV2 to TRBJ1-6; perhaps TRBD1 as D (6 bases). The V gene lost 6 bases and the J gene lost 0 bases, with 9 bases spanning the gap. Germline V gene lookup returns CDR1 SNHLY and CDR2 FYNNEI. The length of the CDR3 is 15 residues. Combining the CDR3 with reference TRBV2 and TRBJ1-6 gives the whole variable domain EPEVTQTPSHQVTQMGQEVILRCVPISNHLYFYWYRQILGQKVEFLVSFYNNEISEKSEIFDDQFSVERPDGSNFTLKIRSTKLEDSAMYFCASSPDSSYNSPLHFGNGTRLTVT.

This chain uses TRBV11-3 with TRBJ1-4, with a weak D call TRBD1 (5 bases). The CDR3 covers 17 residues. CDR1 is SGHNT, CDR2 YENEEA, per germline. V was clipped by 5 bases and J by 3 bases, with 19 bases between them. CDR3 DNA sequence: TGTGCCAGCAGCCACATCCCAGGGCGTACAGCTAATGAAAAACTGTTTTTT. The encoded protein is CASSHIPGRTANEKLFF.

This rearrangement joins TRBV4-1 to TRBJ1-5; possible D gene TRBD1, 6 bases. This CDR3 is 16 amino acids long. Trimming removed 0 bases from V and 2 bases from J, with 11 bases in between. CDR1 MGHRA and CDR2 YSYEKL come from the germline V gene. CDR3 DNA: TGCGCCAGCAGCCAAGAGGGGGGGGCTGGCAATCAGCCCCAGCATTTT. Translation gives CASSQEGGAGNQPQHF.

This rearrangement joins TRBV11-2 to TRBJ2-1; 8 bases match TRBD2. This CDR3 is 15 amino acids long. V shed 5 bases, J shed 5 bases, and the junction held 8 bases outside the gene matches. Per the germline V gene, CDR1 is SGHAT and CDR2 is FQNNGV. CDR3 DNA: TGTGCCAGCAGCATCGGGACTAGTCGCCACAATGAGCAGTTCTTC. Protein product: CASSIGTSRHNEQFF.

The chain has TRBV9 and TRBJ2-1; D is possibly TRBD2 (5 bases). With 0 bases removed from V and 7 bases from J, the gap between germline ends came to 11 bases. This CDR3 has 14 residues. Germline V gene data show CDR1 as SGDLS and CDR2 as YYNGEE. CDR3 amino acids: CASSVDSGRNEQFF. For the CDR3, the DNA is TGTGCCAGCAGCGTAGACTCGGGGAGAAATGAGCAGTTCTTC.

The chain uses TRBV27 and TRBJ1-1; 9 positions match TRBD1. V gave up 6 bases and J gave up 0 bases; unmatched junction bases: 8. Looked up from germline, CDR1 is MNHEY and CDR2 is SMNVEV (reference sequence). The CDR3 sequence is 16 residues long. The CDR3 DNA reads TGTGCCAGCAGGACCCTTGGACAGGGGATGAACACTGAAGCTTTCTTT. Its translation is CASRTLGQGMNTEAFF.

The chain combines TRBV2 with TRBJ1-6, with D maybe TRBD1 (6 bases). Germline values: CDR1 SNHLY, CDR2 FYNNEI. V shed 7 bases and J shed 7 bases, with 17 bases lying between them. The CDR3 totals 15 residues. CDR3 protein: CASTPPGQINSPLHF. The CDR3 coding sequence is TGTGCCAGCACTCCACCGGGACAAATAAATTCACCCCTCCACTTT.

The genes are TRBV6-1 and TRBJ1-1; D is perhaps TRBD1 (6 bases). Germline V CDR1 and CDR2: MNHNS, SASEGT. Trimming took off 7 bases at V and 1 base at J, with 10 bases between the two ends. The CDR3 extends over 13 amino acids. CDR3 loop: CASTRTENTEAFF. The CDR3 bases are TGTGCCAGCACCCGGACAGAGAACACTGAAGCTTTCTTT.

The chain employs TRBV5-4 and TRBJ1-4, with TRBD1 as a possible D gene (5 bases). The length of the CDR3 is 13 residues. The V end was cut by 4 bases, the J end by 5 bases, with 9 bases between. The germline gives CDR1 SGHNT, CDR2 YYREEE (reference sequence). The CDR3 DNA reads as TGTGCCAGCAGCGCCCGGGGGAATGAAAAACTGTTTTTT. This gives the protein CASSARGNEKLFF.

This clone came up once. The rearrangement links TRBV10-3 to TRBJ1-4; weak D call: TRBD1 (5 bases). The V end lost 3 bases, the J end lost 4 bases, and 9 bases lay between the germline ends. Germline values: CDR1 ENHRY, CDR2 SYGVKD. The CDR3 length is 14 residues. CDR3 amino acids: CAISDGGGNEKLFF. CDR3 coding DNA: TGTGCCATCAGTGATGGGGGGGGTAATGAAAAACTGTTTTTT.

J is TRBJ1-2 and V is TRBV7-9, with D perhaps matching TRBD1 (6 bases). The germline V gene encodes CDR1 SEHNR and CDR2 FQNEAQ (reference sequence). The CDR3 extends over 14 amino acids. Trimming removed 0 bases at V and 6 bases at J, with 11 bases between. CDR3 in DNA: TGTGCCAGCAGCTTAGCCGGGGCAGGGGATGGCTACACCTTC. It yields the protein CASSLAGAGDGYTF.

The rearrangement links TRBV6-1 to TRBJ2-1; D might be TRBD2 (6 bases). The V end was cut by 4 bases, the J end by 6 bases, with 16 bases between. The CDR3 sequence is 15 residues long. Germline V CDR1 and CDR2: MNHNS, SASEGT. CDR3 bases: TGTGCCAGCAGTGCCCGGGACTCTAGGTCCAATGAGCAGTTCTTC. Its translation: CASSARDSRSNEQFF.

The chain joins TRBV7-9 to TRBJ1-3; D is ambiguous. Germline CDR1 is SEHNR and CDR2 is FQNEAQ (reference sequence). The CDR3 runs 15 residues. V gave up 5 bases and J gave up 0 bases, with 11 bases separating them. The CDR3 DNA reads as TGTGCCAGCAGCATAGGGAACAGCTCTGGAAACACCATATATTTT. It is translated as CASSIGNSSGNTIYF.

The chain is built from TRBV27 and TRBJ2-3; 9 bases fit TRBD1. The CDR3 consists of 16 residues. CDR1 and CDR2 (germline): MNHEY, SMNVEV (reference sequence). The J segment lost 11 bases and the V segment lost 5 bases, leaving 17 bases of the junction unmatched. CDR3 loop: CASSARGQGRPIGQYF. DNA for the CDR3: TGTGCCAGCAGTGCAAGGGGACAGGGTAGACCTATAGGGCAGTATTTT.

This chain's CDR3 is CASSFGLTNTDTQYF. The DNA for the CDR3 is TGTGCCAGCAGCTTTGGACTCACGAACACAGATACGCAGTATTTT. V usage is TRBV5-6 and J usage is TRBJ2-3; TRBD2 is a possible D gene (5 bases). Germline loops: CDR1 SGHDT, CDR2 YYEEEE. V dropped 2 bases and J dropped 2 bases, with 12 bases sitting between them. The CDR3 loop spans 15 amino acids.